What follows is one TCR beta chain and its context. Its antigen is as yet unknown. CDR1 MDHEN and CDR2 SYDVKM come from the germline V gene. The CDR3 has 14 amino acids. These data belong to a study of T cell responses to AZD1222 COVID-19 vaccine. Whole-study context: Pooling was applied to second doses at about 4 or about 12 weeks. Study outcomes and limitations: Researchers took repertoire samples only after the peak T cell response had come. In a largely white British group with more females than males, clonal diversity was possibly underestimated. The span of vaccine-associated CD4 TCRs extended across spike, with dominance at 160-218 and 743-854.

Some clones are missing from TCRdb's copy, which holds only in-frame ones; the method was immunoSEQ multiplex PCR. The repertoire includes over 150,000 clones, about 92% of them detected once, and under 20% sits in the top ten. The TCR was taken from an adult in good health. J is TRBJ2-6 and V is TRBV28; 10 bases are a match to TRBD2. Material: peripheral blood, obtained on day 0 of AZD1222 vaccination. The CDR3 DNA reads as TGTGCTTCTAGCGGGAGTGCGGGGGCCAACGTCCTGACTTTC. Residues: CASSGSAGANVLTF.